Each of the 14 T cell receptor beta chains below was sequenced from the same sample in a study of T cells after yellow fever vaccination. Each CDR3 protein is one row after TCRdb ran MiXCR on the 5' RACE reads. The sample records about 120,000 distinct CDR3 sequences, 6.5% to 9% being singletons. The sequencing used CD8+ T cells sorted from PBMCs, collected 45 days after the yellow fever booster vaccination. These receptors originate from a man aged 30 to 45 who received the YFV17D yellow fever vaccine.

This clonotype was recorded a few times. The chain couples TRBV27 to TRBJ1-1; D unclear. Trimming took off 4 bases at V and 3 bases at J, with 9 bases between the two ends. Germline CDR1 reads MNHEY; CDR2 reads SMNVEV (reference sequence). This CDR3 spans 13 amino acids. CDR3 coding DNA: TGTGCCAGCAGTTCCGGGATCTACACTGAAGCTTTCTTT. Its translation: CASSSGIYTEAFF.

This clonotype has a handful of counts. The CDR3 bases are TGTGCCAGTAGCAAAAGGGACCTCGTCACCTACGAGCAGTACTTC. This gives the protein CASSKRDLVTYEQYF. The chain joins TRBV19 to TRBJ2-7; D possibly uses TRBD1 or TRBD2 (5 bases each). Trimming left V 6 bases short and J 2 bases short, with 17 bases between. This CDR3 has 15 residues. Germline V gene data show CDR1 as LNHDA and CDR2 as SQIVND (reference sequence).

This clonotype was counted ten times or more. The chain recombines TRBV12-3 or TRBV12-4 with TRBJ1-3; possibly TRBD1 for D (5 bases). Trimming removed 6 bases at V and 7 bases at J, with 10 bases between. The CDR3 spans 12 residues. In DNA form, the CDR3 reads TGTGCCAGCAGGGGGGATATCAACACCATATATTTT. This encodes CASRGDINTIYF.

This clonotype was seen ten or more times. V usage is TRBV10-3 and J usage is TRBJ2-5; TRBD1 aligns across 7 bases. CDR1 is ENHRY, CDR2 SYGVKD, per germline. This CDR3 has 14 residues. J lost 3 bases, V lost 0 bases, and 1 base had no gene match. This CDR3 reads CAISESDREETQYF. CDR3 nucleotide sequence: TGTGCCATCAGTGAGTCCGACAGGGAAGAGACCCAGTACTTC.

The V call is TRBV29-1, the J call TRBJ2-7; D is undetermined. The V end lost 1 base, the J end lost 2 bases, and 9 bases lay between the germline ends. CDR3 length equals 13 residues. Germline V gene data show CDR1 as SQVTM and CDR2 as ANQGSEA. The CDR3 sequence: CSVEGRTAYEQYF. CDR3 sequence (DNA): TGCAGCGTTGAAGGTAGGACCGCCTACGAGCAGTACTTC.

This chain links TRBV7-9 with TRBJ2-6; 7 bases match TRBD2. Germline CDR1 SEHNR, CDR2 FQNEAQ (reference sequence). CDR3 length equals 14 residues. V lost 1 base, J lost 10 bases, and 4 bases stayed unmatched. CDR3 DNA sequence: TGTGCCAGCAGCTTAGGGGGAGGGAGGAACGTCCTGACTTTC. Its protein product is CASSLGGGRNVLTF.

The chain combines TRBV11-1 with TRBJ1-1; D ambiguous. The germline V and J ends were trimmed by 5 bases and 0 bases, with 10 bases remaining between them. The CDR3 is made up of 14 amino acids. Germline lookup yields CDR1 SGHAT and CDR2 FQDESV (reference sequence). The CDR3 protein is CASSQTLMNTEAFF. The DNA for the CDR3 is TGTGCCAGCAGCCAAACCCTCATGAACACTGAAGCTTTCTTT.

This clonotype was found a few times. The chain is built from TRBV3-1 and TRBJ2-7; D gene ambiguous. Germline assignment: CDR1 LGHDT and CDR2 YNNKEL (reference sequence). With 2 bases removed from V and 7 bases from J, the gap between germline ends came to 12 bases. The CDR3 covers 13 residues. CDR3 amino acids: CASSQKAFWEQYF. In nucleotides, the CDR3 is TGTGCCAGCAGCCAAAAGGCCTTCTGGGAGCAGTACTTC.

Ten or more counts support this clonotype. This rearrangement joins TRBV4-3 to TRBJ2-5; TRBD1 matches at 10 bases. The CDR3 is 17 residues long. The J segment lost 3 bases and the V segment lost 1 base, leaving 8 bases of the junction unmatched. Germline loops: CDR1 LGHNA, CDR2 YSLEER. CDR3 coding DNA: TGCGCCAGCAGCCAAGTAACCGGGACAGGGGTCGAAGAGACCCAGTACTTC. Its protein product is CASSQVTGTGVEETQYF.

This clonotype was counted a few times. The chain links TRBV12-3 or TRBV12-4 to TRBJ2-2, with D unresolved. CDR3 size: 12 residues. V lost 6 bases, J lost 7 bases, and 9 bases lay in between. CDR3 amino acids: CASSSVFGELFF. CDR3 sequence (DNA): TGTGCCAGCAGCTCTGTATTCGGGGAGCTGTTTTTT.

This clonotype occurred many times. This rearrangement joins TRBV28 to TRBJ1-5, with D possibly matching TRBD1 (6 bases). The CDR3 consists of 15 residues. Germline V gene sequence: CDR1 MDHEN, CDR2 SYDVKM. V was cut by 2 bases and J by 3 bases, with 11 bases left in between. CDR3: CASSLNGQNNQPQHF. CDR3 nucleotides: TGTGCCAGCAGTTTAAACGGACAGAACAATCAGCCCCAGCATTTT.

The sample holds many counts of this clonotype. V and J are TRBV6-1 and TRBJ2-7; TRBD1 agrees at 7 bases. V dropped 3 bases and J dropped 4; count of bases not matched to a gene: 3. The CDR3 extends over 13 amino acids. Per germline, CDR1 MNHNS and CDR2 SASEGT. The CDR3 DNA reads as TGTGCCAGCAGTGAGATACAGGGGTACGAGCAGTACTTC. As protein: CASSEIQGYEQYF.

This clonotype was counted at least ten times. V usage is TRBV5-1 and J usage is TRBJ2-4; D perhaps matches TRBD1 (6 bases). Germline CDR1 and CDR2: SGHRS and YFSETQ. CDR3 length equals 13 residues. The germline V and J ends were trimmed by 4 bases and 3 bases, with 8 bases remaining between them. The CDR3 nucleotides are TGCGCCAGCAGCCCGGACAGCAAAAACATTCAGTACTTC. It yields the protein CASSPDSKNIQYF.

For this clonotype: This sequence may be a read error, since a much larger clone differs from it by one base. V and J are TRBV15 and TRBJ2-1, with D unresolved. Looked up from germline, CDR1 is LNHNV and CDR2 is YYDKDF (reference sequence). The CDR3 is 16 residues long. The CDR3 sequence is CTTSRHSPSSYNEQFF. The CDR3 DNA is TGTACCACCAGCAGACATTCACCTAGCTCCTACAATGAGCAGTTCTTC.